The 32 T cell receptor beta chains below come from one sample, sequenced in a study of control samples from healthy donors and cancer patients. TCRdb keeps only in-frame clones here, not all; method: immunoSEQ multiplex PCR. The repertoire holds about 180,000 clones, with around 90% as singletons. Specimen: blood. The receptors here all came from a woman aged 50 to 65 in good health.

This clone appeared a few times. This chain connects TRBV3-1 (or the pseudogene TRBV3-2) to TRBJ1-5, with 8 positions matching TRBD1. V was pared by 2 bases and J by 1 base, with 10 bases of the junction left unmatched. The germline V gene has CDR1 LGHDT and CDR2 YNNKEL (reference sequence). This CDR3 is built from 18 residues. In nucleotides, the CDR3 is TGTGCCAGCAGCCAACCGGACAGGGTTAATGGGAGCAATCAGCCCCAGCATTTT. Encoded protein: CASSQPDRVNGSNQPQHF.

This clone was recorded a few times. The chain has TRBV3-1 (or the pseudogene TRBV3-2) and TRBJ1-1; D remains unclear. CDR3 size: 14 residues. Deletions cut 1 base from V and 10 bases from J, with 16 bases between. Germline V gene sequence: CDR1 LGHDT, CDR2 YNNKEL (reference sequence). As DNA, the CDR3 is TGTGCCAGCAGCCAAGGGTCAGTGAGGTCGGTAGCTTTCTTT. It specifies CASSQGSVRSVAFF.

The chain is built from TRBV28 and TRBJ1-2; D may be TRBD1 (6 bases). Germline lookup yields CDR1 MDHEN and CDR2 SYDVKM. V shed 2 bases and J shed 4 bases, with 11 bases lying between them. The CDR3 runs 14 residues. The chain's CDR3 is CASSLQGRPYGYTF. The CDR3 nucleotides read TGTGCCAGCAGTTTACAGGGGCGCCCCTATGGCTACACCTTC.

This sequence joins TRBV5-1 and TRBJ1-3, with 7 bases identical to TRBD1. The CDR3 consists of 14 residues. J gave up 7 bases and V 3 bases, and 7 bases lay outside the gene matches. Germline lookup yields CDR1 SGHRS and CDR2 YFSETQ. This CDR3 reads CASSSTGVTNTIYF. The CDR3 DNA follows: TGCGCCAGCAGCTCAACAGGGGTAACCAACACCATATATTTT.

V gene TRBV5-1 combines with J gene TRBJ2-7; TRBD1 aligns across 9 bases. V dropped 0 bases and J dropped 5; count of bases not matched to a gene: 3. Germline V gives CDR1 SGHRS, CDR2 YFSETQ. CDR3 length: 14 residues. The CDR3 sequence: CASSLGDRVHEQYF. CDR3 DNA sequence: TGCGCCAGCAGCTTGGGGGACAGGGTCCACGAGCAGTACTTC.

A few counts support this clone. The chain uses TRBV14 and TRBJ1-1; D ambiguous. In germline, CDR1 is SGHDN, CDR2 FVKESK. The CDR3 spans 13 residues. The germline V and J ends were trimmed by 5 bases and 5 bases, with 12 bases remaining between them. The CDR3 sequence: CASSFYPGTEAFF. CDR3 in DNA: TGTGCCAGCAGCTTCTACCCGGGGACTGAAGCTTTCTTT.

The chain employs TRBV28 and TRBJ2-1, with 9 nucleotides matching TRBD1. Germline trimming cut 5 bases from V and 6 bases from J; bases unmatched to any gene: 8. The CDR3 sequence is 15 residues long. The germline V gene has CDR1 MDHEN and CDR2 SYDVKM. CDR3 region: CASSTDRGFINEQFF. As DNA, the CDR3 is TGTGCCAGCAGTACGGACAGGGGCTTTATCAATGAGCAGTTCTTC.

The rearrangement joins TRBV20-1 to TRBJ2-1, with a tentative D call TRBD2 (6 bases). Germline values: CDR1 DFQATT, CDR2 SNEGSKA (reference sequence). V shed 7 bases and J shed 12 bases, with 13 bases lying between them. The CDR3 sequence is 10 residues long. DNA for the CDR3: TGCAGTGGTAGTCTAGCGACGCAGTTCTTC. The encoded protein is CSGSLATQFF.

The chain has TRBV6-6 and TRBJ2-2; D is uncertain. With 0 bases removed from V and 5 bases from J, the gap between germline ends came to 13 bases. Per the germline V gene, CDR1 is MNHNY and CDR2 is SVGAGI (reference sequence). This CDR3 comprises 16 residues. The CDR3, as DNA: TGTGCCAGCAGTTACTCGACATTGGGGTTAACCGGGGAGCTGTTTTTT. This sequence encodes CASSYSTLGLTGELFF.

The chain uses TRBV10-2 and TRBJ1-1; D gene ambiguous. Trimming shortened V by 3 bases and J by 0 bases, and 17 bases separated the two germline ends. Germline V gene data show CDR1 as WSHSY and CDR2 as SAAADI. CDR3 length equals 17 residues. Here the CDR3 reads CASSDTRTAPMNTEAFF. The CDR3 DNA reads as TGCGCCAGCAGTGACACCAGGACGGCCCCGATGAACACTGAAGCTTTCTTT.

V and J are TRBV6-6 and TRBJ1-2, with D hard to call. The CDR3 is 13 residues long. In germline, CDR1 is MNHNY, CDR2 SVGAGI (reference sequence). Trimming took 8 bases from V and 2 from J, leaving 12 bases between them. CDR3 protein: CASETTTNYGYTF. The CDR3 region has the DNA TGTGCCAGCGAGACCACCACCAACTATGGCTACACCTTC.

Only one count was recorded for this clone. CDR3 nucleotides: TGCGCCAGCAGCCAAGTTGGAGCGTCCCAAGAGACCCAGTACTTC. Protein product: CASSQVGASQETQYF. The rearrangement links TRBV4-1 to TRBJ2-5; D gene unclear. V was shortened by 1 base and J by 1 base, with 10 bases between the two germline ends. This CDR3 has 15 amino acids. Germline V gives CDR1 MGHRA, CDR2 YSYEKL.

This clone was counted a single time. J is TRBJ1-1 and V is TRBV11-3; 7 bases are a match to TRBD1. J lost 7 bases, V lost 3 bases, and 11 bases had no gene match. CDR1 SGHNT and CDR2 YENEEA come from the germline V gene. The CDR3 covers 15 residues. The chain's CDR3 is CASSFRSQGEIEAFF. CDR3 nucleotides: TGTGCCAGCAGCTTCAGGTCCCAGGGGGAAATTGAAGCTTTCTTT. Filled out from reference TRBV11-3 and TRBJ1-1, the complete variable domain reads EAGVVQSPRYKIIEKKQPVAFWCNPISGHNTLYWYLQNLGQGPELLIRYENEEAVDDSQLPKDRFSAERLKGVDSTLKIQPAELGDSAVYLCASSFRSQGEIEAFFGQGTRLTVV.

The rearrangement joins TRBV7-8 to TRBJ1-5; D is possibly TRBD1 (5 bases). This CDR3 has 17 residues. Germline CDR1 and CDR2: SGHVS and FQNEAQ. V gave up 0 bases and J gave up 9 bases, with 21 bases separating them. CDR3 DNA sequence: TGTGCCAGCAGCTTAGCGCGGTATTTTGGGGCCCCGAGGCCCCAGCATTTT. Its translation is CASSLARYFGAPRPQHF.

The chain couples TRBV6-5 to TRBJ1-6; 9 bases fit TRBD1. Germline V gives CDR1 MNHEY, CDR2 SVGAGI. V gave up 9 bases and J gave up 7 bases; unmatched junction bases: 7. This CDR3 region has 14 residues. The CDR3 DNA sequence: TGTGCCAGTCACAGGGGGCAACGAAATTCACCCCTCCACTTT. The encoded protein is CASHRGQRNSPLHF.

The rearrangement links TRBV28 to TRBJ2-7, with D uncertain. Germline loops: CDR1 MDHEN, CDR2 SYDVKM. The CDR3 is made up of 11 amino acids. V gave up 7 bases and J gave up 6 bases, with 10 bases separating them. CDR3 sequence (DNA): TGTGCCAGCACCCTGATGGGCGAGCAGTACTTC. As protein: CASTLMGEQYF.

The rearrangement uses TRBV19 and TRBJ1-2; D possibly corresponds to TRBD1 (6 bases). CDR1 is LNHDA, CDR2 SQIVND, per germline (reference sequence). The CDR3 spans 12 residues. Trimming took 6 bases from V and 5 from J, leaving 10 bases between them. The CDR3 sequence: CASSRGRYGYTF. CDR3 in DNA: TGTGCCAGTAGCAGGGGACGGTATGGCTACACCTTC.

Here the CDR3 reads CASSWDGSLWGYTF. CDR3 coding DNA: TGTGCCAGCAGTTGGGACGGCAGCCTTTGGGGCTACACCTTC. V and J are TRBV27 and TRBJ1-2; weak D call: TRBD1 (5 bases). The CDR3 is 14 amino acids. Trimming shortened V by 4 bases and J by 8 bases, and 17 bases separated the two germline ends. The V gene's germline CDR1 is MNHEY and CDR2 SMNVEV (reference sequence).

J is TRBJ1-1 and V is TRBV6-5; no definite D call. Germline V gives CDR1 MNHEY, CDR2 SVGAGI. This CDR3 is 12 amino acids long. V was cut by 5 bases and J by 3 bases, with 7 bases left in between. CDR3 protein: CASSNGYTEAFF. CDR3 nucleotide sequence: TGTGCCAGCAGTAATGGGTACACTGAAGCTTTCTTT.

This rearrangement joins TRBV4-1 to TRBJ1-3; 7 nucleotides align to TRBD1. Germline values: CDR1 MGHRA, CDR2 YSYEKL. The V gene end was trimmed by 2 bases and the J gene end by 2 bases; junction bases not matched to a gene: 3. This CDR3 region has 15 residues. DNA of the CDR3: TGCGCCAGCAGCCAACTCCAGGGGGCTGGAAACACCATATATTTT. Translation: CASSQLQGAGNTIYF.

CDR3 sequence reads: CASSPQSMNTEAFF. Written as DNA, the CDR3 is TGTGCCAGCAGCCCACAGTCCATGAACACTGAAGCTTTCTTT. The J gene is TRBJ1-1, the V gene TRBV7-2; D is unclear. CDR1 and CDR2 (germline): SGHTA, FQGNSA. The V and J ends lost 5 bases and 0 bases respectively, with 10 bases between them. The CDR3 contains 14 residues.

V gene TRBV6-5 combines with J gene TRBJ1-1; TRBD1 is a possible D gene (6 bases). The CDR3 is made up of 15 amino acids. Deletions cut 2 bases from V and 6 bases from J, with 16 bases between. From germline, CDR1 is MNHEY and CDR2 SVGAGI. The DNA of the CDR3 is TGTGCCAGCAGTTACGGCCCCTTGGGGGCCGCTGAAGCTTTCTTT. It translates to CASSYGPLGAAEAFF.

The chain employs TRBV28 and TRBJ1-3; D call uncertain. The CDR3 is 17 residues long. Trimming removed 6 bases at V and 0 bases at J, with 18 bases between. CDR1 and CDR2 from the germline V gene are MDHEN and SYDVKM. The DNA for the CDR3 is TGTGCCAGCAGCGTAAGCCCCTTCAGCCGCTCTGGAAACACCATATATTTT. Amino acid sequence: CASSVSPFSRSGNTIYF.

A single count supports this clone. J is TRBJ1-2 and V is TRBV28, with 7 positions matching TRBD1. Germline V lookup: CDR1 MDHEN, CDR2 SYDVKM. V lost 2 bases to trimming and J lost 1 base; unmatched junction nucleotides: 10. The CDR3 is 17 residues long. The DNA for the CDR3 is TGTGCCAGCAGTTTAAGAGACAGGGCAACAATTAACTATGGCTACACCTTC. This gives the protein CASSLRDRATINYGYTF.

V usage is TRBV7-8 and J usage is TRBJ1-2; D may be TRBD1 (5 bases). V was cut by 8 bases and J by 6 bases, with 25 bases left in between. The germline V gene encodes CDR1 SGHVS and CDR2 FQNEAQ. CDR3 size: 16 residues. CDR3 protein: CASSSSGQAKKDGYTF. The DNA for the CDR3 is TGTGCCAGCTCCTCCTCGGGGCAGGCCAAGAAGGATGGCTACACCTTC. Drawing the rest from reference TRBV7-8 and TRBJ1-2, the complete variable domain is GAGVSQSPRYKVAKRGQDVALRCDPISGHVSLFWYQQALGQGPEFLTYFQNEAQLDKSGLPSDRFFAERPEGSVSTLKIQRTQQEDSAVYLCASSSSGQAKKDGYTFGSGTRLTVV.

The CDR3 spells CASRKTPNPGTEAFF. CDR3 coding DNA: TGTGCCAGTAGAAAAACCCCCAACCCGGGGACTGAAGCTTTCTTT. J is TRBJ1-1 and V is TRBV19; D not resolved. Germline V gene data show CDR1 as LNHDA and CDR2 as SQIVND (reference sequence). Trimming pared 6 bases from V and 5 bases from J, leaving 19 bases between. The CDR3 runs to 15 residues.

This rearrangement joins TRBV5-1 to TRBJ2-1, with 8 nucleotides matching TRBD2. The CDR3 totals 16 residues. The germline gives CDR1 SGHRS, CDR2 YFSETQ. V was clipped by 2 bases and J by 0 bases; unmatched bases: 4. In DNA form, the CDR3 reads TGCGCCAGCAGCTTCTCCGGGACTAGCTCCTACAATGAGCAGTTCTTC. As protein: CASSFSGTSSYNEQFF. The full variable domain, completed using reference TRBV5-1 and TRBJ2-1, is KAGVTQTPRYLIKTRGQQVTLSCSPISGHRSVSWYQQTPGQGLQFLFEYFSETQRNKGNFPGRFSGRQFSNSRSEMNVSTLELGDSALYLCASSFSGTSSYNEQFFGPGTRLTVL.

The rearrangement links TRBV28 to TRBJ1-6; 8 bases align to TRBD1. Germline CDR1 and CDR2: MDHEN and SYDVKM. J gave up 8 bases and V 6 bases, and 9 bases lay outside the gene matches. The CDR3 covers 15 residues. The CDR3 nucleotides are TGTGCCAGCAGCACTGGACAGGGAGCATATTCACCCCTCCACTTT. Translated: CASSTGQGAYSPLHF.

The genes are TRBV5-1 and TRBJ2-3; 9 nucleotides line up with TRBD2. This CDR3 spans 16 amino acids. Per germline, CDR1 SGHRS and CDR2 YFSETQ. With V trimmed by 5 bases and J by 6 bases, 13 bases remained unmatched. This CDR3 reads CASRPLYAGGKDTQYF. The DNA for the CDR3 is TGCGCCAGCAGGCCCCTCTACGCGGGGGGGAAGGATACGCAGTATTTT.

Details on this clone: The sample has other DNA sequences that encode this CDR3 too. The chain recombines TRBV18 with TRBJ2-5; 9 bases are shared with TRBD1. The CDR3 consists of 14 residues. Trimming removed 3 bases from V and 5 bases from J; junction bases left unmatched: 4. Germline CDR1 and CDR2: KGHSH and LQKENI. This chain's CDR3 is CASSPGQGGETQYF. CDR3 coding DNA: TGTGCCAGCTCACCGGGACAGGGAGGTGAGACCCAGTACTTC.

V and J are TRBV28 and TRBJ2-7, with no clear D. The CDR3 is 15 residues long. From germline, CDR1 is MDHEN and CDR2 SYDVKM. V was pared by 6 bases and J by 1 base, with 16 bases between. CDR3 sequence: CASRLVGQASYEQYF. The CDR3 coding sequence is TGTGCCAGCAGACTTGTCGGGCAGGCATCCTACGAGCAGTACTTC.

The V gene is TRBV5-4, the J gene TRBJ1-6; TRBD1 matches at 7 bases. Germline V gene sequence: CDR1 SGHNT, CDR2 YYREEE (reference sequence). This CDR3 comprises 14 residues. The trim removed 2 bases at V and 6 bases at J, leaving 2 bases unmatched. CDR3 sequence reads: CASSLDRVNSPLHF. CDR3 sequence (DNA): TGTGCCAGCAGCTTAGACAGGGTTAATTCACCCCTCCACTTT.